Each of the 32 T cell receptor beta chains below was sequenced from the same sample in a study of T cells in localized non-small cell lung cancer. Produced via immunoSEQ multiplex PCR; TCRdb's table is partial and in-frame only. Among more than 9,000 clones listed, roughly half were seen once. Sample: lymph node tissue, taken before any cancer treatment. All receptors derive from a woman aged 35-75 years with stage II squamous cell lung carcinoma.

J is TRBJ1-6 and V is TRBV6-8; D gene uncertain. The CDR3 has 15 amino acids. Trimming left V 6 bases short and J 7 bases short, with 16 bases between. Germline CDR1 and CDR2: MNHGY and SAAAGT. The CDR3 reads CASRRDPAGNSPLHF. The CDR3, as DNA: TGTGCCAGCAGGCGGGATCCGGCGGGAAATTCACCCCTCCACTTT.

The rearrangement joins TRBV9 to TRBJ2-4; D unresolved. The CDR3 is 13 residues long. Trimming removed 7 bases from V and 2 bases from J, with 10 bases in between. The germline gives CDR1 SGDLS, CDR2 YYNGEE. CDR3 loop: CASEQETKNIQYF. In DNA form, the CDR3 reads TGTGCCAGCGAGCAGGAGACCAAAAACATTCAGTACTTC.

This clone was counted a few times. The chain's CDR3 is CASSQEVGARGQLSSGNTIYF. In nucleotides, the CDR3 is TGTGCCAGCAGCCAAGAAGTGGGGGCCAGGGGACAACTCAGCTCTGGAAACACCATATATTTT. The J gene is TRBJ1-3, the V gene TRBV4-2; the D gene is possibly TRBD1 (6 bases). The germline V gene encodes CDR1 LGHNA and CDR2 YNFKEQ. The ends were cut back, 0 bases at V and 0 bases at J, with 24 bases in the middle. There are 21 residues in the CDR3.

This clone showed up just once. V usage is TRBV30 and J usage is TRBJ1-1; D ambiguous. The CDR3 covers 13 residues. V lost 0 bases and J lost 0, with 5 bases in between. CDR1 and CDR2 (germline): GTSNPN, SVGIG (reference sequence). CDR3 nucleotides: TGTGCCTGGAGTGTAGGACTGAACACTGAAGCTTTCTTT. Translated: CAWSVGLNTEAFF. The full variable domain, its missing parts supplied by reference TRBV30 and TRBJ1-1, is SQTIHQWPATLVQPVGSPLSLECTVEGTSNPNLYWYRQAAGRGLQLLFYSVGIGQISSEVPQNLSASRPQDRQFILSSKKLLLSDSGFYLCAWSVGLNTEAFFGQGTRLTVV.

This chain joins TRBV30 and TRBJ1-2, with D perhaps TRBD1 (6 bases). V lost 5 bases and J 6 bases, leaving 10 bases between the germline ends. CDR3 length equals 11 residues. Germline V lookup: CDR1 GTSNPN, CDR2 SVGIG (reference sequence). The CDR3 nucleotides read TGTGCCTGGGCAGGGGATCATGGCTACACCTTC. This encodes CAWAGDHGYTF. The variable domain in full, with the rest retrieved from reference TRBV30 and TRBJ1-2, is SQTIHQWPATLVQPVGSPLSLECTVEGTSNPNLYWYRQAAGRGLQLLFYSVGIGQISSEVPQNLSASRPQDRQFILSSKKLLLSDSGFYLCAWAGDHGYTFGSGTRLTVV.

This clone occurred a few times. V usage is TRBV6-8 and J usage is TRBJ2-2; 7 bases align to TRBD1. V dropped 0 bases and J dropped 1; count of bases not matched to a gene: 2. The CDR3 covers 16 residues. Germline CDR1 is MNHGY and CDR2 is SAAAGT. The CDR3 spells CASSYSRTGNTGELFF. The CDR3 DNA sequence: TGTGCCAGCAGTTACTCAAGGACAGGGAACACCGGGGAGCTGTTTTTT.

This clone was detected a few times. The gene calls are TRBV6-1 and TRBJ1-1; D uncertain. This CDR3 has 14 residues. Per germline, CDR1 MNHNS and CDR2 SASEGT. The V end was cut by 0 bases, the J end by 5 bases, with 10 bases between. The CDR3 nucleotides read TGTGCCAGCAGTGAAGCCCGAGGACGAACTGAAGCTTTCTTT. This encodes CASSEARGRTEAFF.

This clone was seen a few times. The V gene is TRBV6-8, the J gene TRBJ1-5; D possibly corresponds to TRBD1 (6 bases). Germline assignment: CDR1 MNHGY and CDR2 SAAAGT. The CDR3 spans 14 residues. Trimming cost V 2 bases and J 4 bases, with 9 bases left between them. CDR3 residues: CASSYIGGNQPQHF. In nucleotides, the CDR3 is TGTGCCAGCAGTTACATAGGGGGGAATCAGCCCCAGCATTTT.

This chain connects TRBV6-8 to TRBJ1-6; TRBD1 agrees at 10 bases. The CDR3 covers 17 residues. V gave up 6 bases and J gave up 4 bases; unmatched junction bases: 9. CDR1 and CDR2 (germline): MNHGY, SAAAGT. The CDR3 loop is CASSPLGQGDYNSPLHF. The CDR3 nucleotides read TGTGCCAGCAGCCCATTAGGACAGGGGGATTATAATTCACCCCTCCACTTT.

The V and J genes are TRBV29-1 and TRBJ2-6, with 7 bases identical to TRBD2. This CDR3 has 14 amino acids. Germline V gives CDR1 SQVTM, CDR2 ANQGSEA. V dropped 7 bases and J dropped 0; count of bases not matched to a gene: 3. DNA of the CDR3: TGCAGCGCCGGCGGGGGCTCTGGGGCCAACGTCCTGACTTTC. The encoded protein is CSAGGGSGANVLTF.

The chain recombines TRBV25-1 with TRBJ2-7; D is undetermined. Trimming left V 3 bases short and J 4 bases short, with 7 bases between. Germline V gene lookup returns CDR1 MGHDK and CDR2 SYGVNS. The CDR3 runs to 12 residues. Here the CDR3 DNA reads TGTGCCAGCAGTGAGAGGTTGTACGAGCAGTACTTC. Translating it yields CASSERLYEQYF.

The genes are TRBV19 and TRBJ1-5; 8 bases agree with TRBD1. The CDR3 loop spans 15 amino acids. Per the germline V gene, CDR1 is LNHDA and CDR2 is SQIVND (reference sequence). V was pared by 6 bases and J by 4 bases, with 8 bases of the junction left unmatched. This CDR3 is CASRGDRGGNQPQHF. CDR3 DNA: TGTGCCAGTAGGGGAGACAGGGGCGGGAATCAGCCCCAGCATTTT.

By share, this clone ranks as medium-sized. The CDR3 bases are TGTGCCAGCAGTGAAGCGATAGGGGATTGGTATGAGCAGTTCTTC. Its translation is CASSEAIGDWYEQFF. The V gene is TRBV6-1, the J gene TRBJ2-1; D may be TRBD1 (5 bases). Germline assignment: CDR1 MNHNS and CDR2 SASEGT. The CDR3 runs to 15 residues. The V and J ends lost 0 bases and 8 bases respectively, with 14 bases between them.

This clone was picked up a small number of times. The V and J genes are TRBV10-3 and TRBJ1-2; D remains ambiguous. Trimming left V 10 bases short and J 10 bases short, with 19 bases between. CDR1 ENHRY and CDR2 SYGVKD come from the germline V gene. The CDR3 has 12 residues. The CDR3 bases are TGTGCCAGCGGGGTTGGCTTTAGAGACTACACCTTC. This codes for CASGVGFRDYTF.

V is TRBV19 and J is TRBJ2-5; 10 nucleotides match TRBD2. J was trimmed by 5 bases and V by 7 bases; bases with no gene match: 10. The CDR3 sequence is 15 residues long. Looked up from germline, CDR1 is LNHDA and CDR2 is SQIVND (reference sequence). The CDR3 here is CASKVKRGGQETQYF. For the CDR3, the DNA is TGTGCCAGTAAGGTGAAGCGGGGGGGCCAGGAGACCCAGTACTTC.

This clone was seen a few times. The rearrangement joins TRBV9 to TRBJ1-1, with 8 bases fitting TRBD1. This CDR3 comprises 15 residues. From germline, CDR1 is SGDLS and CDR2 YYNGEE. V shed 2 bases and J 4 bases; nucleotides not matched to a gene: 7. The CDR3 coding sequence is TGTGCCAGCAGCGTCGCCGGGACAGGAGTCACTGAAGCTTTCTTT. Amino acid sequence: CASSVAGTGVTEAFF. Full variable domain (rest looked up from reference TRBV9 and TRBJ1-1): DSGVTQTPKHLITATGQRVTLRCSPRSGDLSVYWYQQSLDQGLQFLIQYYNGEERAKGNILERFSAQQFPDLHSELNLSSLELGDSALYFCASSVAGTGVTEAFFGQGTRLTVV.

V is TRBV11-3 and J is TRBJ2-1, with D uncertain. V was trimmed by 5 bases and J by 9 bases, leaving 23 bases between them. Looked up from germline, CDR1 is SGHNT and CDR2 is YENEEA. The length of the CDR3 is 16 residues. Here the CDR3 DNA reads TGTGCCAGCAGCCGCCGAGTAGCCTCGACCGGGTTTGAGCAGTTCTTC. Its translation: CASSRRVASTGFEQFF.

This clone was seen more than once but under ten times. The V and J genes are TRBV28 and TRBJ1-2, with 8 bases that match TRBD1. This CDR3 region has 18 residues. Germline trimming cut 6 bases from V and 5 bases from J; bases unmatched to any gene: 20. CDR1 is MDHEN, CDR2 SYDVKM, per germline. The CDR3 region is CASSPGGAGGAGRYGYTF. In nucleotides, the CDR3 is TGTGCCAGCAGCCCCGGGGGGGCAGGGGGCGCAGGAAGATATGGCTACACCTTC.

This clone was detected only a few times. The CDR3 loop is CASNPGGSTEAFF. CDR3 coding DNA: TGTGCCAGCAACCCCGGGGGAAGCACTGAAGCTTTCTTT. The V call is TRBV12-5, the J call TRBJ1-1, with a weak D call TRBD1 (5 bases). Germline-derived CDR1 and CDR2 are LGHNT and FRNRAP. The CDR3 has 13 amino acids.

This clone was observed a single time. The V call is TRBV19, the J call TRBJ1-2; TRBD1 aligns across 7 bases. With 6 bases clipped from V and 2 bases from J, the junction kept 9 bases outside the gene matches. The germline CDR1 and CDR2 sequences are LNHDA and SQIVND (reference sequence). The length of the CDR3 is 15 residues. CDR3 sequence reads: CASRKGRQGNYGYTF. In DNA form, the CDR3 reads TGTGCCAGTAGAAAGGGACGACAGGGCAACTATGGCTACACCTTC.

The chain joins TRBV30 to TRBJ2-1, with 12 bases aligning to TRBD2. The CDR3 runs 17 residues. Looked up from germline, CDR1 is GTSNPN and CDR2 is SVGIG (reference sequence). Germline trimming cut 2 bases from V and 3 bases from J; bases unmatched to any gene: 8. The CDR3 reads CAWSPPSGRARYNEQFF. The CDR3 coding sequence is TGTGCCTGGAGTCCGCCTAGCGGGAGGGCCCGCTACAATGAGCAGTTCTTC.

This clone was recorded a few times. In DNA form, the CDR3 reads TGTGCCAGCAGCTCGGGACTTGCGACCTATGGCTACACCTTC. This codes for CASSSGLATYGYTF. The chain recombines TRBV11-3 with TRBJ1-2; possibly TRBD1 for D (5 bases). Trimming shortened V by 4 bases and J by 4 bases, and 13 bases separated the two germline ends. This CDR3 is 14 amino acids long. CDR1 is SGHNT and CDR2 is YENEEA in the germline V gene.

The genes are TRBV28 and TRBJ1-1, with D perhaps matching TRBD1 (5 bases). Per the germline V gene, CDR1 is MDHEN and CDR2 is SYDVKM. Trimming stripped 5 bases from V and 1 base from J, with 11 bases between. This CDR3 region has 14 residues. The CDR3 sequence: CASSLGRPNTEAFF. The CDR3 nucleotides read TGTGCCAGCAGTCTGGGACGGCCGAACACTGAAGCTTTCTTT. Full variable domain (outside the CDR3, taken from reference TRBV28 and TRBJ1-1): DVKVTQSSRYLVKRTGEKVFLECVQDMDHENMFWYRQDPGLGLRLIYFSYDVKMKEKGDIPEGYSVSREKKERFSLILESASTNQTSMYLCASSLGRPNTEAFFGQGTRLTVV.

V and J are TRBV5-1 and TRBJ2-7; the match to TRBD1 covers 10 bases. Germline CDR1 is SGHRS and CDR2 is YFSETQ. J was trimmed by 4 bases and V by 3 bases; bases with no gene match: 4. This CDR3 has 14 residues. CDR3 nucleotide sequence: TGCGCCAGCAGCTCCGGGACAGGGGTATACGAGCAGTACTTC. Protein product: CASSSGTGVYEQYF.

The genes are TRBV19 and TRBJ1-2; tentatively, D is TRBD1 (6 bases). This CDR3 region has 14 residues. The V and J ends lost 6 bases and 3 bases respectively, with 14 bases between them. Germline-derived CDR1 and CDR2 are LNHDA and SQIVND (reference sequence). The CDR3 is CASSLGGLHYGYTF. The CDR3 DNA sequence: TGTGCCAGTAGCCTCGGGGGCCTACACTATGGCTACACCTTC.

CDR3 sequence reads: CASSVGGFGGTEAFF. The CDR3 nucleotides read TGTGCCAGCAGTGTTGGAGGATTTGGGGGGACTGAAGCTTTCTTT. The chain links TRBV25-1 to TRBJ1-1, with D perhaps TRBD1 (5 bases). CDR3 size: 15 residues. Trimming removed 4 bases from V and 5 bases from J, with 17 bases in between. Per germline, CDR1 MGHDK and CDR2 SYGVNS. Based on the CDR3 plus reference TRBV25-1 and TRBJ1-1, the full variable domain is EADIYQTPRYLVIGTGKKITLECSQTMGHDKMYWYQQDPGMELHLIHYSYGVNSTEKGDLSSESTVSRIRTEHFPLTLESARPSHTSQYLCASSVGGFGGTEAFFGQGTRLTVV.

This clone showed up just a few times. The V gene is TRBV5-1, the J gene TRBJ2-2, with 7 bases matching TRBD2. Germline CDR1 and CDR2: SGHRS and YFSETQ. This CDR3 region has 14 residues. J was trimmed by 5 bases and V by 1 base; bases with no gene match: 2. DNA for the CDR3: TGCGCCAGCAGCTTGCGGGAGGAGACCGGGGAGCTGTTTTTT. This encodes CASSLREETGELFF. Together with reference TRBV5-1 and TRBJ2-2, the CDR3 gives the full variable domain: KAGVTQTPRYLIKTRGQQVTLSCSPISGHRSVSWYQQTPGQGLQFLFEYFSETQRNKGNFPGRFSGRQFSNSRSEMNVSTLELGDSALYLCASSLREETGELFFGEGSRLTVL.

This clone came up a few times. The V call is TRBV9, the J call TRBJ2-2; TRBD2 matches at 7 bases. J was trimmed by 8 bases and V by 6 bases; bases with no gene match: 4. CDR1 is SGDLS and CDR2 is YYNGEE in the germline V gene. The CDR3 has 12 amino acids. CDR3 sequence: CASKSGTGELFF. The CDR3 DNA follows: TGTGCCAGCAAGAGCGGGACGGGGGAGCTGTTTTTT.

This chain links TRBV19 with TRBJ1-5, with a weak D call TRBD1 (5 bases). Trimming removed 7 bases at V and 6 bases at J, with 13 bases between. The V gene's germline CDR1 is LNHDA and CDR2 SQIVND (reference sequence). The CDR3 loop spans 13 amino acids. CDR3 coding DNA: TGTGCCAGTAATGTCCCGGGGCGTCAGCCCCAGCATTTT. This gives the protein CASNVPGRQPQHF.

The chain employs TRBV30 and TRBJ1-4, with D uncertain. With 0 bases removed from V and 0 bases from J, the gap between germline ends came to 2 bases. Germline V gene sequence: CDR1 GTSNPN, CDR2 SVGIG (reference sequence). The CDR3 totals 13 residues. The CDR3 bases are TGTGCCTGGAGTGTTTCAACTAATGAAAAACTGTTTTTT. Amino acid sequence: CAWSVSTNEKLFF.

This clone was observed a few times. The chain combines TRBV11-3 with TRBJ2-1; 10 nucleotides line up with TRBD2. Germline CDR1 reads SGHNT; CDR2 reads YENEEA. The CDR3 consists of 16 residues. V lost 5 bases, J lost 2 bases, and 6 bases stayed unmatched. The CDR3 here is CASSASGLAAYNEQFF. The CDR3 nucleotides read TGTGCCAGCAGCGCCAGCGGACTAGCGGCCTACAATGAGCAGTTCTTC. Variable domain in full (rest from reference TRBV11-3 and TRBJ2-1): EAGVVQSPRYKIIEKKQPVAFWCNPISGHNTLYWYLQNLGQGPELLIRYENEEAVDDSQLPKDRFSAERLKGVDSTLKIQPAELGDSAVYLCASSASGLAAYNEQFFGPGTRLTVL.

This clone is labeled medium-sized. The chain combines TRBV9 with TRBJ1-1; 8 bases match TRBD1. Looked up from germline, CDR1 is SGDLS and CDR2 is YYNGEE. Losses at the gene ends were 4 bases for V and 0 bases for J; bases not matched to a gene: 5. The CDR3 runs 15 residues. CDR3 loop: CASSPGQGLNTEAFF. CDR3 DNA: TGTGCCAGCAGCCCCGGACAGGGCCTGAACACTGAAGCTTTCTTT.